This T cell receptor (beta chain) originates from a study of CD8 T cells in Susac syndrome. The multiple sclerosis controls were treatment-naive patients, and their relapsing-remitting disease was stable or active. Random hexamers were used to reverse transcribe the RNA input (about 0.5 to 1 ug). TCRdb re-analysed the immunoSEQ multiplex PCR reads in MiXCR, keeping a single row per CDR3 protein. This repertoire shows 200,000 or so distinct CDR3 sequences, more than 85% found once; its top ten account for over 0.1%. The CDR3 runs to 23 residues. The V and J ends lost 0 bases and 2 bases respectively, with 32 bases between them. Germline V lookup: CDR1 LNHDA, CDR2 SQIVND (reference sequence).

The TCR originated in a human donor with multiple sclerosis. The chain carries TRBV19 and TRBJ2-1; D perhaps matches TRBD1 (7 bases). The source material was CD8+ T cells from PBMCs. The CDR3 reads CASSIEGTDPIVVAALAYNEQFF. In DNA form, the CDR3 reads TGTGCCAGTAGTATAGAGGGGACAGACCCAATAGTGGTAGCGGCTTTAGCCTACAATGAGCAGTTCTTC. The complete variable domain, with remaining parts taken from reference TRBV19 and TRBJ2-1, reads DGGITQSPKYLFRKEGQNVTLSCEQNLNHDAMYWYRQDPGQGLRLIYYSQIVNDFQKGDIAEGYSVSREKKESFPLTVTSAQKNPTAFYLCASSIEGTDPIVVAALAYNEQFFGPGTRLTVL.